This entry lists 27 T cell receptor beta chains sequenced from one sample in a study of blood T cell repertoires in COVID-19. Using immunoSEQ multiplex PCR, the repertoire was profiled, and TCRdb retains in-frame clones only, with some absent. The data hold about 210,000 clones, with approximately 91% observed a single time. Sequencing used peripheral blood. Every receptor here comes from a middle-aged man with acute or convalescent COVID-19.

DNA for the CDR3: TGTGCCAGTACCATATACTGGGACAGCTCTGGAAACACCATATATTTT. Its translation: CASTIYWDSSGNTIYF. The chain carries TRBV19 and TRBJ1-3, with 7 nucleotides matching TRBD1. J lost 0 bases, V lost 7 bases, and 9 bases had no gene match. The CDR3 covers 16 residues. CDR1 and CDR2 from the germline V gene are LNHDA and SQIVND (reference sequence).

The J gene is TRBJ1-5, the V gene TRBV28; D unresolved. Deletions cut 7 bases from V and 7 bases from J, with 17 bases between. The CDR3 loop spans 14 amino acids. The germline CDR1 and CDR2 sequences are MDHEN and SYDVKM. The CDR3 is CASTLGGSGQPQHF. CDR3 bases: TGTGCCAGCACCCTTGGAGGGTCCGGACAGCCCCAGCATTTT.

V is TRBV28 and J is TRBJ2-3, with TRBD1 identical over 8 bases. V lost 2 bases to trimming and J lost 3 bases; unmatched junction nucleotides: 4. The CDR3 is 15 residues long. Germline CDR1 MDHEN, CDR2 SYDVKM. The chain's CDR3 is CASSLQQGATDTQYF. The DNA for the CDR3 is TGTGCCAGCAGTTTACAGCAGGGGGCGACAGATACGCAGTATTTT.

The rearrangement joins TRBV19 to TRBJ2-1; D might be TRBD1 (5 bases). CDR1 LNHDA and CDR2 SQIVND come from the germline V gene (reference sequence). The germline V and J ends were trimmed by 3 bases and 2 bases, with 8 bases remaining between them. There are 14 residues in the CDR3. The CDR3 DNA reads TGTGCCAGTAGTATTTGGGGCCCCTACAATGAGCAGTTCTTC. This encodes CASSIWGPYNEQFF.

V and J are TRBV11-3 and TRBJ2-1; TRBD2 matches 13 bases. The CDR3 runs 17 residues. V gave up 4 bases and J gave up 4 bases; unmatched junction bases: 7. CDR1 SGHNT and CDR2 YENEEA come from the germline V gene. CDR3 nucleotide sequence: TGTGCCAGCAGCTCAAGGTCGACTAGCGGGGGGTACAATGAGCAGTTCTTC. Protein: CASSSRSTSGGYNEQFF.

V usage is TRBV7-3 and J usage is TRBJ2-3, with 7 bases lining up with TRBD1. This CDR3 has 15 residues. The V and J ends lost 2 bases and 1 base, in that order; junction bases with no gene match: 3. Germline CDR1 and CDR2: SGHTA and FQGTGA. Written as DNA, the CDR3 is TGTGCCAGCAGCTTACTAGGGGGCGGCACAGATACGCAGTATTTT. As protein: CASSLLGGGTDTQYF.

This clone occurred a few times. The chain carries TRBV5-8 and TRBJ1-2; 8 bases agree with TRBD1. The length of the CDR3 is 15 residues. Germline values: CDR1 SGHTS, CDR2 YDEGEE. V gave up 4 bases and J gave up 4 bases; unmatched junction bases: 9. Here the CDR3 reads CASSTGQGEIYGYTF. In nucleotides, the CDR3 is TGTGCCAGCAGCACCGGACAGGGCGAGATCTATGGCTACACCTTC.

The CDR3 sequence: CASSFTGYDGYTF. The CDR3 DNA is TGTGCCAGCAGCTTTACAGGCTACGATGGCTACACCTTC. This chain uses TRBV7-9 with TRBJ1-2, with D possibly matching TRBD1 (5 bases). V lost 3 bases, J lost 6 bases, and 11 bases lay in between. The CDR3 loop spans 13 amino acids. CDR1 is SEHNR and CDR2 is FQNEAQ in the germline V gene (reference sequence).

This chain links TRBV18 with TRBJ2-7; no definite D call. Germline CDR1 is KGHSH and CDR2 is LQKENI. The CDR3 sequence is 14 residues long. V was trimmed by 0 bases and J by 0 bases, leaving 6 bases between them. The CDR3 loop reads CASSPPRSSYEQYF. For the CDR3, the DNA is TGTGCCAGCTCACCACCTAGGAGCTCCTACGAGCAGTACTTC.

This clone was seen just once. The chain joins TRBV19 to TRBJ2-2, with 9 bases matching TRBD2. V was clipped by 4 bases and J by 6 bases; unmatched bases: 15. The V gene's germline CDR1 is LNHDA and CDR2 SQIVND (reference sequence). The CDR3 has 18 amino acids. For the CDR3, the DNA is TGTGCCAGTAGTAAGCTGAGAGGAGCGGGAGGAGGTTCCGGGGAGCTGTTTTTT. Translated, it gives CASSKLRGAGGGSGELFF.

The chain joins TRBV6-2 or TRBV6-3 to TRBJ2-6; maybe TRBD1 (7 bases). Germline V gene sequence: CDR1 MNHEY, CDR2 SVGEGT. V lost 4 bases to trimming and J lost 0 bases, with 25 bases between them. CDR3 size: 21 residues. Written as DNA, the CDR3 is TGTGCCAGCAGTTCAGGAGGGGACAGTGACCCTGTCTCCTCTGGGGCCAACGTCCTGACTTTC. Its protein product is CASSSGGDSDPVSSGANVLTF.

The CDR3 nucleotides are TGTGCCAGCAACCGGGACAGGGGATACGAGCAGTACTTC. It encodes CASNRDRGYEQYF. This chain joins TRBV28 and TRBJ2-7; 10 nucleotides match TRBD1. The length of the CDR3 is 13 residues. CDR1 is MDHEN, CDR2 SYDVKM, per germline. J gave up 4 bases and V 7 bases, and 4 bases lay outside the gene matches.

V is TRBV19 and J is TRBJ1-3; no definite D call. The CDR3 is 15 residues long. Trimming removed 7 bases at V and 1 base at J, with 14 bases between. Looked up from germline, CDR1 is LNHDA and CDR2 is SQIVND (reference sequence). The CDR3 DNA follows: TGTGCCAGTATGGCTGATCTCCGTTCTGGAAACACCATATATTTT. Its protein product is CASMADLRSGNTIYF.

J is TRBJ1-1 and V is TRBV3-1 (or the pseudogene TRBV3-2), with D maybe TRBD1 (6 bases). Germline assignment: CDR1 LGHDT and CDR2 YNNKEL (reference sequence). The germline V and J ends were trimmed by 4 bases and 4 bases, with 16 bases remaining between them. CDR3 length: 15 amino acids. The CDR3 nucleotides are TGTGCCAGCAGCCCCCGAGGACAGCGAGGCACTGAAGCTTTCTTT. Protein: CASSPRGQRGTEAFF.

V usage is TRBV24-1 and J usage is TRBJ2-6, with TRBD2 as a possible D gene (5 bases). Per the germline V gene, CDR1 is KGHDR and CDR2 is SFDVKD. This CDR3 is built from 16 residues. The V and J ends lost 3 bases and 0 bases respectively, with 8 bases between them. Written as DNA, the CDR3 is TGTGCCACCAGTGATCCGGGGTTCTCTGGGGCCAACGTCCTGACTTTC. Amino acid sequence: CATSDPGFSGANVLTF.

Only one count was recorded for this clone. The CDR3 region is CASSHQGQGDYGYTF. The CDR3 DNA reads as TGCGCCAGCAGCCATCAGGGACAGGGGGACTATGGCTACACCTTC. The chain carries TRBV4-3 and TRBJ1-2, with 11 nucleotides matching TRBD1. The germline CDR1 and CDR2 sequences are LGHNA and YSLEER. V was pared by 3 bases and J by 3 bases, with 3 bases of the junction left unmatched. This CDR3 has 15 residues.

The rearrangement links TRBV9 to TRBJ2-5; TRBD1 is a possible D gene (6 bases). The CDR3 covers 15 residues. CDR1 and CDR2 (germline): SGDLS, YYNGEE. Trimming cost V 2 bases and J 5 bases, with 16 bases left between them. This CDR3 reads CASSVVGHYEETQYF. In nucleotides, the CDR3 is TGTGCCAGCAGCGTTGTGGGACACTACGAGGAGACCCAGTACTTC.

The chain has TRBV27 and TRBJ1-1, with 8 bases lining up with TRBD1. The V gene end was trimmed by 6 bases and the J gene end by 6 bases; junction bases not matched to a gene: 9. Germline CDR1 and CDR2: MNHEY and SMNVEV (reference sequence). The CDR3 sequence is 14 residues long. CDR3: CASRPQGGRAEAFF. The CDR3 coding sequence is TGTGCCAGCAGACCACAGGGGGGTCGCGCTGAAGCTTTCTTT.

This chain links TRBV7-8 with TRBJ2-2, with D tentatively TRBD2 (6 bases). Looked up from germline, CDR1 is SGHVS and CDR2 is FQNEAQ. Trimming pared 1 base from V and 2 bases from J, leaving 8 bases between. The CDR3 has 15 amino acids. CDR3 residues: CASSLVGGNTGELFF. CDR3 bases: TGTGCCAGCAGCTTAGTGGGGGGAAACACCGGGGAGCTGTTTTTT.

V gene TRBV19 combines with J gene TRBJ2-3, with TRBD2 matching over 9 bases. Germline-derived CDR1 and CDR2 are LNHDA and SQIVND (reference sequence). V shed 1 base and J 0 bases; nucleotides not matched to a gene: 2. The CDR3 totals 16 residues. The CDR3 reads CASSIGLAVSTDTQYF. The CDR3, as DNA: TGTGCCAGTAGTATAGGACTAGCGGTTAGCACAGATACGCAGTATTTT.

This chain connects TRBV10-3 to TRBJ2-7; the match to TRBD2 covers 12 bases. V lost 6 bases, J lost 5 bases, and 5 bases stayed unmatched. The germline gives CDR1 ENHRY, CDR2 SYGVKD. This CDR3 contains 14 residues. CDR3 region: CAIRKTSGSDEQYF. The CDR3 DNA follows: TGTGCCATCAGGAAGACTAGCGGGAGTGACGAGCAGTACTTC.

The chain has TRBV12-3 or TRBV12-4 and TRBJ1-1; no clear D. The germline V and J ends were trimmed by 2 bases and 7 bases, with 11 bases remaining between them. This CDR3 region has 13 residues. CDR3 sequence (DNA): TGTGCCAGCAGTTTAAAGAGAGGAGGTGAAGCTTTCTTT. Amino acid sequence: CASSLKRGGEAFF.

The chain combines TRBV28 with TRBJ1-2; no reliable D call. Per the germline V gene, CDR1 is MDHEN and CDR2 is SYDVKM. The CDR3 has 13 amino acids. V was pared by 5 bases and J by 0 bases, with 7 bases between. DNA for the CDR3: TGTGCCAGCAGTGCGGGCCCTAACTATGGCTACACCTTC. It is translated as CASSAGPNYGYTF.

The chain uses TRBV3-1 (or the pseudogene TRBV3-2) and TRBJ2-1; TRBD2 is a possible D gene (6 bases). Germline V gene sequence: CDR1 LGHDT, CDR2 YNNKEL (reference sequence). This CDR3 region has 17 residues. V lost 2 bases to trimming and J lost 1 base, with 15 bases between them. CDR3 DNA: TGTGCCAGCAGCCAACGTCCCTCGGGGGTTTCCTACAATGAGCAGTTCTTC. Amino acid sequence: CASSQRPSGVSYNEQFF.

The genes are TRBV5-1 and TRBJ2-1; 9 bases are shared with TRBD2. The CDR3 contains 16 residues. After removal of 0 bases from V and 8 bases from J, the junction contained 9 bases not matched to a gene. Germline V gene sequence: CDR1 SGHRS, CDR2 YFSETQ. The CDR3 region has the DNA TGCGCCAGCAGCTTGGGGTTAGCGGGAGACTTTCATGAGCAGTTCTTC. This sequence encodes CASSLGLAGDFHEQFF.

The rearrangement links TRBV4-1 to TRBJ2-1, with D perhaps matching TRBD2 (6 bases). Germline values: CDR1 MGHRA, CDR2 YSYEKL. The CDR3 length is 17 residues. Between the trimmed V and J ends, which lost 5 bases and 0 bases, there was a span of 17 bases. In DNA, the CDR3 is TGCGCCAGCAGCGACCAGCGGGTCTCGTACTCCTACAATGAGCAGTTCTTC. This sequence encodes CASSDQRVSYSYNEQFF.

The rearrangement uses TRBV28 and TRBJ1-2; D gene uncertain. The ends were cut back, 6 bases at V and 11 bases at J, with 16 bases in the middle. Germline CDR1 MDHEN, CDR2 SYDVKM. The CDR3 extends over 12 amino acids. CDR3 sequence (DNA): TGTGCCAGCAGAGCGATGGGTCCTCGGTACACCTTC. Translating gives CASRAMGPRYTF.